These T cell receptor beta chains were read from a single sample in a study of PD-L1 blockade in urothelial cancer. Assay used: immunoSEQ multiplex PCR; TCRdb lists only in-frame clones, some missing. The data contain 60,000 to 65,000 clones, 65% to 90% of them singletons. Sequenced here: PBMCs, sampled around atezolizumab (anti-PD-L1) treatment. The source is a man between 65 and 85 years old with urothelial cancer. CDR3s include the opening cysteine and the closing phenylalanine or tryptophan. The order of the fields is clone size, J gene, D gene, V gene, CDR3 DNA, CDR3 protein. D genes are given only for firm matches. Part of the rows lack a size; the others show once, few, many or a class for expanded clones.

clone_size: -; j_call: TRBJ2-7; d_call: TRBD2; v_call: TRBV29-1; cdr3_nt: TGCAGCGTTCTTGGACTAGCGGGAGGAAAGGACGAGCAGTACTTC; cdr3_aa: CSVLGLAGGKDEQYF
clone_size: -; j_call: TRBJ2-2; d_call: TRBD2; v_call: TRBV10-3; cdr3_nt: TGTGCCATCAGTGAAAGGCACCCGACTAGCGGGTACACCGGGGAGCTGTTTTTT; cdr3_aa: CAISERHPTSGYTGELFF
clone_size: -; j_call: TRBJ2-5; d_call: -; v_call: TRBV6-5; cdr3_nt: TGTGCCAGCAGTTCTCGTTTTGAGACCCAGTACTTC; cdr3_aa: CASSSRFETQYF
clone_size: -; j_call: TRBJ2-3; d_call: TRBD2; v_call: TRBV6-6; cdr3_nt: TGTGCCAGCAGTACTAGCGGGAGAACAGATACGCAGTATTTT; cdr3_aa: CASSTSGRTDTQYF
clone_size: once; j_call: TRBJ2-6; d_call: TRBD1; v_call: TRBV29-1; cdr3_nt: TGCAGCGTCGGGACAGCTGGGGCCAACGTCCTGACTTTC; cdr3_aa: CSVGTAGANVLTF
clone_size: -; j_call: TRBJ2-1; d_call: -; v_call: TRBV7-9; cdr3_nt: TGTGCCAGCAGCTTAGGAGGTCGAGGAGCGGAAAATGAGCAGTTCTTC; cdr3_aa: CASSLGGRGAENEQFF
clone_size: -; j_call: TRBJ1-5; d_call: -; v_call: TRBV6-1; cdr3_nt: TGTGCCAGCAGTGTTCCTCATCCTCAGCAGCCCCAGCATTTT; cdr3_aa: CASSVPHPQQPQHF
clone_size: -; j_call: TRBJ2-1; d_call: -; v_call: TRBV5-1; cdr3_nt: TGCGCCAGCAGCTTGAGGCGGAGCAGTGAGCAGTTCTTC; cdr3_aa: CASSLRRSSEQFF
clone_size: -; j_call: TRBJ2-2; d_call: -; v_call: TRBV6-5; cdr3_nt: TGTGCCAGCAGTTCCTCTCGGGGGAACACCGGGGAGCTGTTTTTT; cdr3_aa: CASSSSRGNTGELFF
clone_size: few; j_call: TRBJ1-1; d_call: -; v_call: TRBV4-1; cdr3_nt: TGCGCCAGCAGCCAAGTGGTCAGGTACACTGAAGCTTTCTTT; cdr3_aa: CASSQVVRYTEAFF
clone_size: -; j_call: TRBJ2-7; d_call: -; v_call: TRBV18; cdr3_nt: TGTGCCAGCTCAGAGGGGGTTGCCTACGAGCAGTACTTC; cdr3_aa: CASSEGVAYEQYF
clone_size: -; j_call: TRBJ2-1; d_call: -; v_call: TRBV5-1; cdr3_nt: TGCGCCAGCGCGGTGACCTACAATGAGCAGTTCTTC; cdr3_aa: CASAVTYNEQFF
clone_size: -; j_call: TRBJ1-5; d_call: TRBD1; v_call: TRBV7-9; cdr3_nt: TGTGCCTCCGGGACAGGGAACCAGCCCCAGCATTTT; cdr3_aa: CASGTGNQPQHF
clone_size: -; j_call: TRBJ2-1; d_call: TRBD2; v_call: TRBV10-2; cdr3_nt: TGCGCCAGCAGTACGGGGGGCTCCTACAATGAGCAGTTCTTC; cdr3_aa: CASSTGGSYNEQFF
clone_size: -; j_call: TRBJ1-3; d_call: -; v_call: TRBV6-1; cdr3_nt: TGTGCCAGCAGTGAATGGCTTCCCAGCTCTGGAAACACCATATATTTT; cdr3_aa: CASSEWLPSSGNTIYF
clone_size: -; j_call: TRBJ1-4; d_call: TRBD1; v_call: TRBV4-2; cdr3_nt: TGTGCCAGCAGCCAAGGGAATGCAGGGGGCGATGAAAAACTGTTTTTT; cdr3_aa: CASSQGNAGGDEKLFF
clone_size: -; j_call: TRBJ1-5; d_call: -; v_call: TRBV6-1; cdr3_nt: TGTGCCAGCACCGGGGACACATTTAATTCACAGCATTTT; cdr3_aa: CASTGDTFNSQHF
clone_size: -; j_call: TRBJ2-1; d_call: -; v_call: TRBV5-1; cdr3_nt: TGCGCCAGCAGCCTGACTAGCGTCTCCAGGGGGTACAATGAGCAGTTCTTC; cdr3_aa: CASSLTSVSRGYNEQFF
clone_size: few; j_call: TRBJ2-7; d_call: -; v_call: TRBV6-1; cdr3_nt: TGTGCCAGCAGTGAAAGGGGTGGGGCTAGCTCCTACGAGCAGTACTTC; cdr3_aa: CASSERGGASSYEQYF
clone_size: -; j_call: TRBJ1-2; d_call: TRBD1; v_call: TRBV2; cdr3_nt: TGTGCCAGCCAGGGGGCTTTTGTCTATGGCTACACCTTC; cdr3_aa: CASQGAFVYGYTF
clone_size: -; j_call: TRBJ2-1; d_call: -; v_call: TRBV5-3; cdr3_nt: TGTGCCAGAAGCTTGGCGAGGAACTACAGGGTAGATTCGAATGAGCAGTTCTTC; cdr3_aa: CARSLARNYRVDSNEQFF
clone_size: -; j_call: TRBJ1-5; d_call: -; v_call: TRBV28; cdr3_nt: TGTGCCAGCGTGGGCCCCAATCAGCCCCAGCATTTT; cdr3_aa: CASVGPNQPQHF
clone_size: -; j_call: TRBJ1-3; d_call: TRBD1; v_call: TRBV6-1; cdr3_nt: TGTGCCAGCAGTGAATCAGGGACAGACTCTGGAAACACCATATATTTT; cdr3_aa: CASSESGTDSGNTIYF
clone_size: -; j_call: TRBJ1-3; d_call: TRBD1; v_call: TRBV7-9; cdr3_nt: TGTGCCAGCAGCTTGGGACAGGATGGAAACACCATATATTTT; cdr3_aa: CASSLGQDGNTIYF
clone_size: -; j_call: TRBJ1-2; d_call: TRBD1; v_call: TRBV19; cdr3_nt: TGTGCCAGGGGACAGACTAACTATGGCTACACCTTC; cdr3_aa: CARGQTNYGYTF
clone_size: -; j_call: TRBJ2-1; d_call: TRBD2; v_call: TRBV9; cdr3_nt: TGTGCCAGCAGCGTAGGGACTAGCGGGAACAATGAGCAGTTCTTC; cdr3_aa: CASSVGTSGNNEQFF
clone_size: few; j_call: TRBJ1-1; d_call: TRBD1; v_call: TRBV19; cdr3_nt: TGTGCCAGTAGGCCCGGACAGGGGTACCCCACTGAAGCTTTCTTT; cdr3_aa: CASRPGQGYPTEAFF
clone_size: -; j_call: TRBJ1-5; d_call: -; v_call: TRBV18; cdr3_nt: TGTGCCAGCTCATCACGGACAGTATATAGCAATCAGCCCCAGCATTTT; cdr3_aa: CASSSRTVYSNQPQHF
clone_size: -; j_call: TRBJ2-3; d_call: -; v_call: TRBV7-9; cdr3_nt: TGTGCCAGCAGCTTAAGATCGGGCGGGTCGATCCTCACAGATACGCAGTATTTT; cdr3_aa: CASSLRSGGSILTDTQYF
clone_size: -; j_call: TRBJ1-5; d_call: TRBD1; v_call: TRBV19; cdr3_nt: TGTGCCTCCCGGGACAGTCGGGTCGGGCCCCAGCATTTT; cdr3_aa: CASRDSRVGPQHF
clone_size: -; j_call: TRBJ2-7; d_call: TRBD2; v_call: TRBV5-1; cdr3_nt: TGCGCCAGCAGCTTCGTTATAGCGGGAGGCGAGCAGTACTTC; cdr3_aa: CASSFVIAGGEQYF
clone_size: -; j_call: TRBJ1-2; d_call: TRBD1; v_call: TRBV19; cdr3_nt: TGTGCCAGTAGTCCTACAGGGGGCAAATCCGGCTACACCTTC; cdr3_aa: CASSPTGGKSGYTF
clone_size: -; j_call: TRBJ2-1; d_call: TRBD1; v_call: TRBV25-1; cdr3_nt: TGTGCCAGCAGTGGTCAGGGGGTCGATGAGCAGTTCTTC; cdr3_aa: CASSGQGVDEQFF
clone_size: few; j_call: TRBJ1-2; d_call: TRBD1; v_call: TRBV18; cdr3_nt: TGTGCCAGCTCACCTCTTACAACATGGACAGGGTCCCATGGCTACACCTTC; cdr3_aa: CASSPLTTWTGSHGYTF
clone_size: -; j_call: TRBJ2-5; d_call: -; v_call: TRBV5-4; cdr3_nt: TGTGCCAGCAGCAAACAGGGAGTCTATCAAGAGACCCAGTACTTC; cdr3_aa: CASSKQGVYQETQYF
clone_size: -; j_call: TRBJ1-3; d_call: -; v_call: TRBV18; cdr3_nt: TGTGCCAGCTCACGACACAGGGAACTTGACTCTGGAAACACCATATATTTT; cdr3_aa: CASSRHRELDSGNTIYF
clone_size: -; j_call: TRBJ2-1; d_call: -; v_call: TRBV6-1; cdr3_nt: TGTGCCAGCAGTGAAGCGGGCAGATACAATGAGCAGTTCTTC; cdr3_aa: CASSEAGRYNEQFF
clone_size: -; j_call: TRBJ1-4; d_call: -; v_call: TRBV6-1; cdr3_nt: TGTGCCAGCTTTGGTGGGTGGGCCGATCATGAAAAACTGTTTTTT; cdr3_aa: CASFGGWADHEKLFF
clone_size: few; j_call: TRBJ2-7; d_call: -; v_call: TRBV28; cdr3_nt: TGTGCCAGCACCTCGGGACTGACGACCTACGAGCAGTACTTC; cdr3_aa: CASTSGLTTYEQYF
clone_size: few; j_call: TRBJ2-1; d_call: -; v_call: TRBV2; cdr3_nt: TGTGCCAGCAGTCTCACTAGCAGCACCTACAATGAGCAGTTCTTC; cdr3_aa: CASSLTSSTYNEQFF
clone_size: -; j_call: TRBJ1-2; d_call: -; v_call: TRBV29-1; cdr3_nt: TGCAGCGTTGAGACGGGGAACTATGGCTACACCTTC; cdr3_aa: CSVETGNYGYTF
clone_size: -; j_call: TRBJ2-2; d_call: -; v_call: TRBV7-2; cdr3_nt: TGTGCCAGCAGCTTACAGGGGCCCTTCACCGGGGAGCTGTTTTTT; cdr3_aa: CASSLQGPFTGELFF
clone_size: -; j_call: TRBJ2-7; d_call: TRBD2; v_call: TRBV11-2; cdr3_nt: TGTGCCAGCAGGGGGCCCATACTAGCGGGGTCTTCCTACGAGCAGTACTTC; cdr3_aa: CASRGPILAGSSYEQYF
clone_size: -; j_call: TRBJ1-1; d_call: -; v_call: TRBV27; cdr3_nt: TGTGCCAGCAGTCCCACGCTAAGTCACACTGAAGCTTTCTTT; cdr3_aa: CASSPTLSHTEAFF
clone_size: -; j_call: TRBJ2-5; d_call: -; v_call: TRBV30; cdr3_nt: TGTGCCTGGAGTGTATGGGAGGAGACCCAGTACTTC; cdr3_aa: CAWSVWEETQYF